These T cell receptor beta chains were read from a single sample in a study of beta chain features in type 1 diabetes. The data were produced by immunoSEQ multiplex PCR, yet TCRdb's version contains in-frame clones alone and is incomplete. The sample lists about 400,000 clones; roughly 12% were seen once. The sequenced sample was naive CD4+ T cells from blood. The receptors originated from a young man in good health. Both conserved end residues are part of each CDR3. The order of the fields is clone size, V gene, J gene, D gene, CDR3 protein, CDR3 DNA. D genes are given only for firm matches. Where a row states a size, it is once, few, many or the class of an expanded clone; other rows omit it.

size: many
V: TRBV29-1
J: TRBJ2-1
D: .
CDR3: CSVSITSGIYNEQFF
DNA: TGCAGCGTCTCCATAACCTCCGGGATATACAATGAGCAGTTCTTC

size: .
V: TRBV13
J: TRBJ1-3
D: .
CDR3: CASTRWGRNGNTIYF
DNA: TGTGCCAGCACCCGTTGGGGGAGGAACGGAAACACCATATATTTT

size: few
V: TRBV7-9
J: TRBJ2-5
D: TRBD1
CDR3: CASSRDRGGETQYF
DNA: TGTGCCAGCAGCCGGGACAGGGGTGGGGAGACCCAGTACTTC

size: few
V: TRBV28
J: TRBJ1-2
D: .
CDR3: CASRRTGNYGYTF
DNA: TGTGCCAGCAGACGGACTGGAAACTATGGCTACACCTTC

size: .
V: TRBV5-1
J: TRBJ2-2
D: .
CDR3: CASSFTGTGELFF
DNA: TGCGCCAGCAGCTTTACAGGCACCGGGGAGCTGTTTTTT

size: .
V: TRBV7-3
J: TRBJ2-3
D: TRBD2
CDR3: CASSLRLAGGDTQYF
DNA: TGTGCCAGCAGCTTAAGGCTAGCGGGAGGAGATACGCAGTATTTT

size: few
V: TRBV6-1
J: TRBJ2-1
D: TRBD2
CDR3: CASSEVGLAGGNEQFF
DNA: TGTGCCAGCAGTGAAGTAGGGCTAGCGGGAGGCAATGAGCAGTTCTTC

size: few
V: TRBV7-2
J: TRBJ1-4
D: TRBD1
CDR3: CASTTGQLNEKLFF
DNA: TGTGCCAGCACCACGGGACAGCTGAATGAAAAACTGTTTTTT

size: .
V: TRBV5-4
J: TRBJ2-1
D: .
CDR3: CASSLRTQGAYNEQFF
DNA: TGTGCCAGCAGCCTTAGGACACAGGGTGCGTACAATGAGCAGTTCTTC

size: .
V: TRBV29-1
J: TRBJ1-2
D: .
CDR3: CSGGRMDGYTF
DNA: TGCAGCGGAGGAAGGATGGATGGCTACACCTTC

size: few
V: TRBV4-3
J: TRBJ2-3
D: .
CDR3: CASSQGRGDTQYF
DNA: TGCGCCAGCAGCCAAGGTCGGGGAGATACGCAGTATTTT

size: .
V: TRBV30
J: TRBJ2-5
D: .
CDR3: CAWVETGTQYF
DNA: TGTGCCTGGGTAGAAACCGGGACCCAGTACTTC

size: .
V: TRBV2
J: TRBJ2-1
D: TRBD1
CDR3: CASRDRAYNEQFF
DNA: TGTGCCAGCCGGGACAGAGCTTACAATGAGCAGTTCTTC

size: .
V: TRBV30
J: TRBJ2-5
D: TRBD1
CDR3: CAWGGQQETQYF
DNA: TGTGCCTGGGGGGGACAGCAAGAGACCCAGTACTTC

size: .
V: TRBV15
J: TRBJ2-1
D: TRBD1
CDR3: CATSRDAGDRLTRGPYNEQFF
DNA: TGTGCCACCAGCAGAGATGCTGGGGACAGGTTGACGAGGGGGCCTTACAATGAGCAGTTCTTC